Included here is one T cell receptor beta chain sequence, with context. Original methodology: Counts of nucleated cells, estimated from reference gene primer amplification, were obtained. Profiling relied on immunoSEQ multiplex PCR, and the TCRdb table lists in-frame clones only, not all of them. V and J calls and clone size follow that table, whereas D and trimming were derived from the DNA. The sample has almost 250,000 clones, more than 70% seen once. Recruited during active infection, patients (from Seattle) were subsequently followed longitudinally. The data derive from a study of blood T cell repertoires in COVID-19. Background on the study: Specimens from acute and convalescent COVID-19 originated in the United States, Italy and Spain.

CDR1 and CDR2 (germline): MGHRA, YSYEKL. V lost 1 base and J 5 bases, leaving 11 bases between the germline ends. CDR3 length: 14 residues. The genes are TRBV4-1 and TRBJ1-2; D possibly corresponds to TRBD1 (5 bases). The source of this sequence is a woman at least 80 years old with COVID-19, enrolled during active disease. The sample was peripheral blood. The CDR3 region has the DNA TGCGCCAGCAGCCAAGGTTCAGGGAGGTATGGCTACACCTTC. It encodes CASSQGSGRYGYTF.